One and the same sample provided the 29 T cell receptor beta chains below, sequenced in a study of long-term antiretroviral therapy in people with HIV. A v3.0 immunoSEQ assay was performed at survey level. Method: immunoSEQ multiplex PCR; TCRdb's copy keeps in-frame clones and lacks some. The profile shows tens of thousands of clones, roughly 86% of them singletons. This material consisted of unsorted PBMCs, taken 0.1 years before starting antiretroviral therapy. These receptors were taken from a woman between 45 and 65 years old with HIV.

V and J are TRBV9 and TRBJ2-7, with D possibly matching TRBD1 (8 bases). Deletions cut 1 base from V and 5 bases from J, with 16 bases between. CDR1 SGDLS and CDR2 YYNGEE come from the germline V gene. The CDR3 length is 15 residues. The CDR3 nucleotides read TGTGCCAGCAGCGTAACGGACAGGGCGGGAGACGAGCAGTACTTC. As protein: CASSVTDRAGDEQYF.

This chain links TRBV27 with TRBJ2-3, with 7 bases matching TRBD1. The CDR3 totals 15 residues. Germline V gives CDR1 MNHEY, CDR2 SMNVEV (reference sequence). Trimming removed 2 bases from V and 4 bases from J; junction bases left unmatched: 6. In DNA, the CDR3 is TGTGCCAGCAGTTTACGGGACAGAAGCTCAGATACGCAGTATTTT. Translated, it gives CASSLRDRSSDTQYF.

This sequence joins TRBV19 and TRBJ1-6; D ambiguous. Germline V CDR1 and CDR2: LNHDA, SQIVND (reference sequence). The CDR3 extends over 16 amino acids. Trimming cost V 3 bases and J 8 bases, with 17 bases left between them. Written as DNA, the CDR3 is TGTGCCAGTAGTATTTCGGACGGAGTTTTGTATTCACCCCTCCACTTT. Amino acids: CASSISDGVLYSPLHF.

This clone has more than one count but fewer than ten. CDR3 DNA sequence: TGCGCCAGCAGCTCGAGCACTCGCCGGGACAACGTCCTGACTTTC. This translates into CASSSSTRRDNVLTF. The chain has TRBV5-1 and TRBJ2-6; a possible D gene is TRBD2 (5 bases). The length of the CDR3 is 15 residues. Germline CDR1 reads SGHRS; CDR2 reads YFSETQ. Between the trimmed V and J ends, which lost 3 bases and 9 bases, there was a span of 16 bases.

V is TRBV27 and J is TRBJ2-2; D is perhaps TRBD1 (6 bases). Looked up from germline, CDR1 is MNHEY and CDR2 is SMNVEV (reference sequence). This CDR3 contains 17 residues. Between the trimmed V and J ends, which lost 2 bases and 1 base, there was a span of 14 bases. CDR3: CASSLRGQLMNTGELFF. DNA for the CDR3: TGTGCCAGCAGTTTACGCGGACAGCTAATGAACACCGGGGAGCTGTTTTTT.

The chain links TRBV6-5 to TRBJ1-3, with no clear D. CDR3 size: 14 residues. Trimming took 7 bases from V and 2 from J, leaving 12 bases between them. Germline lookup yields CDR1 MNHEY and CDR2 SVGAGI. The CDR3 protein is CASTSRGTGNTIYF. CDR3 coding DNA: TGTGCCAGCACCTCGAGAGGAACTGGAAACACCATATATTTT.

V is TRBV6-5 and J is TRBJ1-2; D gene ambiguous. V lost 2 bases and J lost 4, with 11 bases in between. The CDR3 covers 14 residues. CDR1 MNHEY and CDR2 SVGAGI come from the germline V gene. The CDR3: CASSYRHRGYGYTF. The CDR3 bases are TGTGCCAGCAGTTACCGGCATCGGGGCTATGGCTACACCTTC.

The CDR3 sequence: CASSLASTRGVGELFF. The CDR3 DNA reads as TGCGCCAGCAGCTTGGCCTCAACTAGGGGTGTCGGGGAGCTGTTTTTT. V is TRBV5-1 and J is TRBJ2-2; D may match TRBD1 or TRBD2 (5 bases each). Germline CDR1 and CDR2: SGHRS and YFSETQ. V lost 0 bases, J lost 7 bases, and 16 bases lay in between. The CDR3 spans 16 residues.

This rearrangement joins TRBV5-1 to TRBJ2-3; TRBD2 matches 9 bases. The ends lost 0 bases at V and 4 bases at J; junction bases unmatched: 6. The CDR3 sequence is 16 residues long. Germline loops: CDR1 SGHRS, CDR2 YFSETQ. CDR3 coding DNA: TGCGCCAGCAGCTTGGGGCGGGGGGGAATCTCAGATACGCAGTATTTT. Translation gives CASSLGRGGISDTQYF.

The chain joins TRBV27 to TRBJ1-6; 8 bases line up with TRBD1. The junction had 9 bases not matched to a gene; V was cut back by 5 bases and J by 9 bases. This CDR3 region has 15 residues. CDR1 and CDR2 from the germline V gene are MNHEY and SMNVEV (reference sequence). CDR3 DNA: TGTGCCAGCAGTCCCCCGCCAGGGGGCCTTTCACCCCTCCACTTT. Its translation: CASSPPPGGLSPLHF.

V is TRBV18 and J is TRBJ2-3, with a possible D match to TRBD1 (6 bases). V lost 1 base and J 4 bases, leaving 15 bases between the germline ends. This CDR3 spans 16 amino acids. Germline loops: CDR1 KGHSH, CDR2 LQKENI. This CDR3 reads CASSPRSRGSADTQYF. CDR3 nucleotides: TGTGCCAGCTCACCACGGTCCAGGGGAAGCGCAGATACGCAGTATTTT.

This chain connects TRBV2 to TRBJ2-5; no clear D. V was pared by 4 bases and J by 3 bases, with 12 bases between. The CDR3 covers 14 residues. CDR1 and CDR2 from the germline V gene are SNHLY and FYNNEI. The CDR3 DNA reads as TGTGCCAGCAGTGGTCGTAGGGCGAAAGAGACCCAGTACTTC. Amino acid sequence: CASSGRRAKETQYF.

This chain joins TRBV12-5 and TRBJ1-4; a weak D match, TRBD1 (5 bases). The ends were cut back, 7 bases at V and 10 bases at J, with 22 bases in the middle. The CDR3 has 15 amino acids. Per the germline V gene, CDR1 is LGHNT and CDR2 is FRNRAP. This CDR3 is CASAGEGSSVGKLFF. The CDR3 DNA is TGTGCTAGTGCGGGGGAGGGGAGTTCCGTCGGAAAACTGTTTTTT.

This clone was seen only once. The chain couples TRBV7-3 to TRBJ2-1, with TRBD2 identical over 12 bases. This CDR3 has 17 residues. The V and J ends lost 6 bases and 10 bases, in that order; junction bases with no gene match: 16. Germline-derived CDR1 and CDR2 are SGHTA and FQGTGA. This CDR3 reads CASSPWGLAGGVMEQFF. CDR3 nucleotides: TGTGCCAGCAGTCCCTGGGGGCTAGCGGGGGGGGTCATGGAGCAGTTCTTC.

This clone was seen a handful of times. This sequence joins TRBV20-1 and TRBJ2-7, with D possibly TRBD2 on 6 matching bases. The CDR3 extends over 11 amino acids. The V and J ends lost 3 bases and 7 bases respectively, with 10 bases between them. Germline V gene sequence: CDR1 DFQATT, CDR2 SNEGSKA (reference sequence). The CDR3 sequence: CSARGGGEQYF. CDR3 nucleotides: TGCAGTGCTAGGGGGGGTGGGGAGCAGTACTTC.

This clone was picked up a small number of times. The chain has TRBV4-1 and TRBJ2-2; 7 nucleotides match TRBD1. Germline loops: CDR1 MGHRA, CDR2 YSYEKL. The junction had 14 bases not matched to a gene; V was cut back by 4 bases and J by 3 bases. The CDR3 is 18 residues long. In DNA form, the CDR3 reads TGCGCCAGCAGCCGAACACTCCCTGGACAGGAATACACCGGGGAGCTGTTTTTT. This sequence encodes CASSRTLPGQEYTGELFF.

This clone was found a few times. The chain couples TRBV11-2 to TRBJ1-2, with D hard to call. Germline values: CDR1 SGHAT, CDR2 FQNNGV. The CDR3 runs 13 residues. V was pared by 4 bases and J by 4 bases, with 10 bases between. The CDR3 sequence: CASSSSVVYGYTF. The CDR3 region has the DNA TGTGCCAGCAGCTCCAGTGTTGTCTATGGCTACACCTTC.

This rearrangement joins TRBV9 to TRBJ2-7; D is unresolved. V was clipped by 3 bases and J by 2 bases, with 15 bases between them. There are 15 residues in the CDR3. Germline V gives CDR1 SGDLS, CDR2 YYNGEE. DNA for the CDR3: TGTGCCAGCAGCGCCGGACCGTTGGGCGCCTACGAGCAGTACTTC. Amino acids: CASSAGPLGAYEQYF.

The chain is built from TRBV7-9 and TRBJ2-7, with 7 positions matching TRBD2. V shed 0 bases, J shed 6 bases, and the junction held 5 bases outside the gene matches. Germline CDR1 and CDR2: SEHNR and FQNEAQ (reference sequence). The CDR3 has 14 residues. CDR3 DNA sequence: TGTGCCAGCAGCTTAGCCTCACTAGCGCCCGAGCAGTACTTC. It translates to CASSLASLAPEQYF.

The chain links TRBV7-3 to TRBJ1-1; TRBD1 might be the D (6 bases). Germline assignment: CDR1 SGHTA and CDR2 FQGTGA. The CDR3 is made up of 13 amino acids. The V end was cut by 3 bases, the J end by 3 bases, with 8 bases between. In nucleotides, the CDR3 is TGTGCCAGCAGCTTTGCAGGGGACACTGAAGCTTTCTTT. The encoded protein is CASSFAGDTEAFF.

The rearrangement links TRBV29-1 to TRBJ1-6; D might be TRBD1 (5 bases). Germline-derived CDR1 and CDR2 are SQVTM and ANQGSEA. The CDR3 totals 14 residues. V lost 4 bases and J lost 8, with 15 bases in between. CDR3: CSVVDNRPDSPLHF. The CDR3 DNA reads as TGCAGCGTTGTGGACAACCGGCCGGATTCACCCCTCCACTTT.

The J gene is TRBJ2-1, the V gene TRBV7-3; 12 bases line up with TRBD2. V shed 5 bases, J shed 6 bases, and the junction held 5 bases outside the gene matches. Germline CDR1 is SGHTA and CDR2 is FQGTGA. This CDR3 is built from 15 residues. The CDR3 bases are TGTGCCAGCAGCCAAAGACTAGCGGGGGTCAATGAGCAGTTCTTC. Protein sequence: CASSQRLAGVNEQFF.

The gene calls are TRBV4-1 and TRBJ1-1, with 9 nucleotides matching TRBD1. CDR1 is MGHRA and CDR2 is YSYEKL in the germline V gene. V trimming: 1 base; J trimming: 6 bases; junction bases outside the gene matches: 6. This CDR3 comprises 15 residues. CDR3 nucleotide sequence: TGCGCCAGCAGCCAAGTACAGGGGGCGGTGGCTGAAGCTTTCTTT. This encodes CASSQVQGAVAEAFF.

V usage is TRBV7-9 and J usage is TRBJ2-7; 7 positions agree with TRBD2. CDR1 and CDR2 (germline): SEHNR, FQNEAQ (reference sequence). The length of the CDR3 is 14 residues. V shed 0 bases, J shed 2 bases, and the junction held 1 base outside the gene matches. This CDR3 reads CASSLAAGPYEQYF. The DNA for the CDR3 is TGTGCCAGCAGCTTAGCAGCGGGGCCCTACGAGCAGTACTTC.

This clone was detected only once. In nucleotides, the CDR3 is TGTGCCAGCAGCCAAGGGGTCAACACTGAAGCTTTCTTT. It yields the protein CASSQGVNTEAFF. The chain employs TRBV14 and TRBJ1-1; D is unclear. The V end was cut by 1 base, the J end by 2 bases, with 5 bases between. The CDR3 sequence is 13 residues long. The V gene's germline CDR1 is SGHDN and CDR2 FVKESK.

The CDR3, as DNA: TGTGCCAGCAGCTTGGGGGGACAGGGCTTAGCTGAGCAGTACTTC. Its translation is CASSLGGQGLAEQYF. This chain connects TRBV7-6 to TRBJ2-7; 9 bases are a match to TRBD1. Unmatched junction bases numbered 10, after V lost 3 bases and J lost 7 bases. Germline CDR1 and CDR2: SGHVS and FNYEAQ. The CDR3 length is 15 residues. Using reference TRBV7-6 and TRBJ2-7 for the parts outside the CDR3, the full variable domain is GAGVSQSPRYKVTKRGQDVALRCDPISGHVSLYWYRQALGQGPEFLTYFNYEAQQDKSGLPNDRFSAERPEGSISTLTIQRTEQRDSAMYRCASSLGGQGLAEQYFGPGTRLTVT.

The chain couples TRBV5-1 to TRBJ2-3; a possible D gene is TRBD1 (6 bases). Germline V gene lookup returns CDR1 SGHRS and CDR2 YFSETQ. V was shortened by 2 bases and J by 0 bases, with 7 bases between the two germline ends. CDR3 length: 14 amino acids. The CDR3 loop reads CASSFRGSTDTQYF. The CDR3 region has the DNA TGCGCCAGCAGCTTCAGGGGAAGCACAGATACGCAGTATTTT.

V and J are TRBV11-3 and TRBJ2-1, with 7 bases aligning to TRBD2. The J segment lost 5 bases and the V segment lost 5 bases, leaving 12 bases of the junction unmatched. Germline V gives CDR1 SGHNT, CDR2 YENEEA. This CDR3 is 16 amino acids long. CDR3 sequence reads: CASSQVWGGIHNEQFF. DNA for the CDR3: TGTGCCAGCAGCCAAGTTTGGGGGGGGATCCACAATGAGCAGTTCTTC.

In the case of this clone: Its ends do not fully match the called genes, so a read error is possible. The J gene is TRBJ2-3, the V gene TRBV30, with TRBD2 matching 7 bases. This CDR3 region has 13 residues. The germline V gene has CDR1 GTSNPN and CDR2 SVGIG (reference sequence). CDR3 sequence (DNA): TGTGCCGGGAGGGAAATGGGCACAGATACGCAGTATTTT. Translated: CAGREMGTDTQYF.